This is a list of T cell receptor beta chains from one sample in a study of T-cell reconstitution after alpha-beta-depleted transplantation in children. TCRdb re-analysed the PCR reads in MiXCR, keeping a single row per CDR3 protein. The sample lists approximately 130,000 distinct CDR3 sequences, roughly 9% occurring once. This sample comprised PBMCs, mostly from graft donor cells, obtained 180 days after TCRalphabeta/CD19-depleted stem cell transplant. The receptors were gathered from a girl in the first two years of life who had a stem cell transplant for combined immunodeficiency, so the T cells may come from the graft donor. The CDR3 runs from the conserved cysteine through the conserved F or W. The D gene is left open where the match is weak. The size entry is marked missing in some rows and otherwise reads once, few, many or a size class.

j_gene: TRBJ2-3
v_gene: TRBV4-2
d_gene: TRBD2
abundance: many
CDR3nt: TGTGCCAGCGTCCCGACTAGCGGGGACACAGATACGCAGTATTTT
CDR3aa: CASVPTSGDTDTQYF

j_gene: TRBJ2-1
v_gene: TRBV5-5
d_gene: NA
abundance: NA
CDR3nt: TGTGCCAGCAGCGGGAGAGGGGCCTACAATGAGCAGTTCTTC
CDR3aa: CASSGRGAYNEQFF

j_gene: TRBJ2-7
v_gene: TRBV7-6
d_gene: NA
abundance: once
CDR3nt: TGTGCCAGCAGCTCCTACCGGGGCAGCTATGAGCAGTACTTC
CDR3aa: CASSSYRGSYEQYF

j_gene: TRBJ2-4
v_gene: TRBV20-1
d_gene: NA
abundance: few
CDR3nt: TGCAGTGCTAGAGGGTCCCCGGACCGTTCTATTCAGTACTTC
CDR3aa: CSARGSPDRSIQYF

j_gene: TRBJ2-1
v_gene: TRBV30
d_gene: NA
abundance: NA
CDR3nt: TGTGCCTGGAGTGTAGATCTGTCCCAGGAGCAGTTCTTC
CDR3aa: CAWSVDLSQEQFF

j_gene: TRBJ2-3
v_gene: TRBV3-1
d_gene: NA
abundance: many
CDR3nt: TGTGCCAGCAGCCCGACCCCCCTGGGCCCAGATACGCAGTATTTT
CDR3aa: CASSPTPLGPDTQYF

j_gene: TRBJ2-3
v_gene: TRBV27
d_gene: NA
abundance: NA
CDR3nt: TGTGCCAGCAGCTTCAACCATCACTCAGGAAAGGTTAGCACAGATACGCAGTATTTT
CDR3aa: CASSFNHHSGKVSTDTQYF

j_gene: TRBJ2-2
v_gene: TRBV6-1
d_gene: TRBD1
abundance: few
CDR3nt: TGTGCCAGCAGACGACAGGGTACGAGGGAGCTGTTTTTT
CDR3aa: CASRRQGTRELFF

j_gene: TRBJ2-7
v_gene: TRBV27
d_gene: TRBD1
abundance: NA
CDR3nt: TGTGCCAGCAGTCTAGAGGGGACAGCTCGAGTCTACGAGCAGTACTTC
CDR3aa: CASSLEGTARVYEQYF

j_gene: TRBJ2-1
v_gene: TRBV7-2
d_gene: TRBD2
abundance: NA
CDR3nt: TGTGCCAGCAGCTTAGCCCCCGGGACTAGCGGGAGCAGCCAGTTCTTC
CDR3aa: CASSLAPGTSGSSQFF

j_gene: TRBJ2-7
v_gene: TRBV7-7
d_gene: TRBD2
abundance: NA
CDR3nt: TGTGCCAGCAGCTTCCGGACTAGCGGGAGGACCTACAAGCAGTACTTC
CDR3aa: CASSFRTSGRTYKQYF

j_gene: TRBJ2-1
v_gene: TRBV20-1
d_gene: TRBD1
abundance: NA
CDR3nt: TGCAGTGCTAACCGGGACAGCAACAATGAGCAGTTCTTC
CDR3aa: CSANRDSNNEQFF

j_gene: TRBJ1-2
v_gene: TRBV5-1
d_gene: NA
abundance: NA
CDR3nt: TGCGCCAGCAGCTTGATGGAAGGGGGGCATGGCTACACCTTC
CDR3aa: CASSLMEGGHGYTF

j_gene: TRBJ2-4
v_gene: TRBV4-2
d_gene: NA
abundance: NA
CDR3nt: TGTGCCAGCCGTCCCGGGACTGATAGCGCCAAAAACATTCAGTACTTC
CDR3aa: CASRPGTDSAKNIQYF

j_gene: TRBJ2-1
v_gene: TRBV20-1
d_gene: TRBD2
abundance: once
CDR3nt: TGCACTGCTAGAGGGCCAGCGGGAGGGTCCTACAATGAGCAGTTCTTC
CDR3aa: CTARGPAGGSYNEQFF

j_gene: TRBJ1-6
v_gene: TRBV10-3
d_gene: TRBD1
abundance: few
CDR3nt: TGTGCCATCAGTGAGTGGATGACAGGGAGGAATTCACCCCTCCACTTT
CDR3aa: CAISEWMTGRNSPLHF

j_gene: TRBJ2-2
v_gene: TRBV5-1
d_gene: TRBD1
abundance: many
CDR3nt: TGCGCCAGCAGCTTTCGACAGGGCAACACCGGGGAGCTGTTTTTT
CDR3aa: CASSFRQGNTGELFF

j_gene: TRBJ1-5
v_gene: TRBV7-7
d_gene: NA
abundance: few
CDR3nt: TGTGCTAGCAGCTTAGATCGGGGACAGCCCCAGCATTTT
CDR3aa: CASSLDRGQPQHF

j_gene: TRBJ1-2
v_gene: TRBV6-5
d_gene: NA
abundance: many
CDR3nt: TGTGCCAGCATTTCTCGACAGGCCCCTTATGGCTACACCTTC
CDR3aa: CASISRQAPYGYTF

j_gene: TRBJ2-7
v_gene: TRBV12-3/TRBV12-4
d_gene: NA
abundance: few
CDR3nt: TGTGCCAGCAGGGGGTTGGGGCAGCAGTACTTC
CDR3aa: CASRGLGQQYF

j_gene: TRBJ2-7
v_gene: TRBV7-3
d_gene: NA
abundance: few
CDR3nt: TGTGCCAGCAGCTTAACCGGGAGAGGCGAGCAGTACTTC
CDR3aa: CASSLTGRGEQYF

j_gene: TRBJ2-2
v_gene: TRBV4-3
d_gene: NA
abundance: many
CDR3nt: TGCGCCAGCAGCCAACCTTGGGGCACCGGGGAGCTGTTTTTT
CDR3aa: CASSQPWGTGELFF

j_gene: TRBJ2-7
v_gene: TRBV12-3/TRBV12-4
d_gene: NA
abundance: many
CDR3nt: TGTGCCAGCAGTTCAATGGGCCTCTACGAGCAGTACTTC
CDR3aa: CASSSMGLYEQYF

j_gene: TRBJ1-4
v_gene: TRBV29-1
d_gene: TRBD1
abundance: few
CDR3nt: TGCAGCGTTGGTATTCGGACAGGCAATGAAAAACTGTTTTTT
CDR3aa: CSVGIRTGNEKLFF

j_gene: TRBJ2-2
v_gene: TRBV5-1
d_gene: NA
abundance: NA
CDR3nt: TGCGCCAGCAGCCGAATATACGGGAACACCGGGGAGCTGTTTTTT
CDR3aa: CASSRIYGNTGELFF